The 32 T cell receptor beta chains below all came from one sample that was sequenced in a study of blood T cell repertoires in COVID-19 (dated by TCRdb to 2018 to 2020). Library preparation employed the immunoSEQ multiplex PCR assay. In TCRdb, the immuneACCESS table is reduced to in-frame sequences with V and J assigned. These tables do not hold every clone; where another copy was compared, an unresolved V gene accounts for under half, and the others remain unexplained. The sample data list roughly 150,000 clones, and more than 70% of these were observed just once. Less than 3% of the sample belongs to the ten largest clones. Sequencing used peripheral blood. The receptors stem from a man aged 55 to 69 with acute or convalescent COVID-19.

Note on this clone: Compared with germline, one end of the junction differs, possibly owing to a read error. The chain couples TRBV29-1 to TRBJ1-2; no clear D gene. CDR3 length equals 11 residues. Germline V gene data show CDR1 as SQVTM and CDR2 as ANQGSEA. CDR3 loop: CSVEDRSLTGF. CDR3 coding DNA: TGCAGCGTTGAAGATAGAAGCCTCACGGGGTTC.

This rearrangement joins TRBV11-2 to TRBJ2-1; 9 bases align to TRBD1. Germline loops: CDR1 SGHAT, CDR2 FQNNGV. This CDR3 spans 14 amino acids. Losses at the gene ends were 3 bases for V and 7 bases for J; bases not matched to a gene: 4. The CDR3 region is CASSLGQGGNEQFF. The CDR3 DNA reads TGTGCCAGCAGCTTGGGACAGGGAGGGAATGAGCAGTTCTTC.

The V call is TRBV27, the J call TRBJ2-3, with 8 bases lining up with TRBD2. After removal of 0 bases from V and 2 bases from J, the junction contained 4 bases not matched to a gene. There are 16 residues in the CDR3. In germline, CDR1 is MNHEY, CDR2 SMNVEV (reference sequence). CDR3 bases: TGTGCCAGCAGTTTATCGTCACTAGCGGTCACAGATACGCAGTATTTT. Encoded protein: CASSLSSLAVTDTQYF.

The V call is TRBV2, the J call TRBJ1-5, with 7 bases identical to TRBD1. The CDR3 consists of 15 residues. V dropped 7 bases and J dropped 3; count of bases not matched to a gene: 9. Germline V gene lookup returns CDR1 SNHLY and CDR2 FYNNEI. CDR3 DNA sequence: TGTGCCAGCATAAAGGAGGGGGCCCCCAATCAGCCCCAGCATTTT. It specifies CASIKEGAPNQPQHF.

The CDR3 spells CASSPGTAPYGYTF. DNA for the CDR3: TGTGCCAGCAGCCCCGGGACAGCTCCTTATGGCTACACCTTC. This rearrangement joins TRBV11-2 to TRBJ1-2; 7 nucleotides agree with TRBD1. Germline V lookup: CDR1 SGHAT, CDR2 FQNNGV. The CDR3 is 14 amino acids. J lost 5 bases, V lost 5 bases, and 8 bases had no gene match.

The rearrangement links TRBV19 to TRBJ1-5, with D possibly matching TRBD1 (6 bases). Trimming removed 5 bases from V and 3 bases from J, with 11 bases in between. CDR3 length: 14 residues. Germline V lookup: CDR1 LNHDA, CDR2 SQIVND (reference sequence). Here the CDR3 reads CASSPKGDNQPQHF. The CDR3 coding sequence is TGTGCCAGTAGTCCAAAGGGGGACAATCAGCCCCAGCATTTT.

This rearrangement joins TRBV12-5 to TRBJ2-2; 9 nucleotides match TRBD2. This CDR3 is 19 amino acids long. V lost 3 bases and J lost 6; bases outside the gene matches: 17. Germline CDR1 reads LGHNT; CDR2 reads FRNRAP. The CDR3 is CASGFWAGGTIRTAGELFF. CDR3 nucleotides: TGTGCTAGTGGTTTTTGGGCGGGGGGGACCATTCGAACAGCCGGGGAGCTGTTTTTT.

The CDR3 is CASLGTPNQPQHF. CDR3 nucleotide sequence: TGTGCCAGCCTGGGGACTCCCAATCAGCCCCAGCATTTT. The chain couples TRBV6-5 to TRBJ1-5; TRBD1 might be the D (5 bases). Trimming took 8 bases from V and 3 from J, leaving 11 bases between them. Looked up from germline, CDR1 is MNHEY and CDR2 is SVGAGI. The CDR3 extends over 13 amino acids.

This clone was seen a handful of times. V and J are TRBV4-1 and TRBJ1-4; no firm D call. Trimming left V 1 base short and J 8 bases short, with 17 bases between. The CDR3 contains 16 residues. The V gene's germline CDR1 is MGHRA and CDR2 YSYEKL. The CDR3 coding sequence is TGCGCCAGCAGCCAAGGGGCTGGCAGCATTCACGAAAAACTGTTTTTT. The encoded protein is CASSQGAGSIHEKLFF.

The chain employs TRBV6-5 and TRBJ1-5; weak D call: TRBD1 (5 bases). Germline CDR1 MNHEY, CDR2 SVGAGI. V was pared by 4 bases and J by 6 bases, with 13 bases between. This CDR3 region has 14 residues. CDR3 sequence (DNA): TGTGCCAGCAGTTCCGACAGCTTAAGTCAGCCCCAGCATTTT. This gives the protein CASSSDSLSQPQHF.

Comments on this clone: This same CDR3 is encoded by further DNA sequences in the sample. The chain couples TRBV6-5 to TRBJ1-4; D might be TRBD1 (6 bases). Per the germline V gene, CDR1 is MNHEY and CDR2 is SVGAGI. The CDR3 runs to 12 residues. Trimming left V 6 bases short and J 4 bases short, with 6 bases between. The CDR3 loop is CASSRGNEKLFF. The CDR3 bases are TGTGCCAGCAGCAGGGGTAATGAAAAACTGTTTTTT.

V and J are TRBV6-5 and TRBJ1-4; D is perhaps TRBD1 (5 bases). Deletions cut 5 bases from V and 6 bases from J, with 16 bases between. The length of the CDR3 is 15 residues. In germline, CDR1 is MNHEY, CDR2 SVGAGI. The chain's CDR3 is CASSTPQGRHEKLFF. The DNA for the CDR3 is TGTGCCAGCAGTACACCCCAGGGCAGGCATGAAAAACTGTTTTTT.

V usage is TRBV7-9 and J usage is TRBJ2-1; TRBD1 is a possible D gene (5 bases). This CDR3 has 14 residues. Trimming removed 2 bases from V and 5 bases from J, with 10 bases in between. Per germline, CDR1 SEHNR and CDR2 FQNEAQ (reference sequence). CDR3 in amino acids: CASSLQGPDNEQFF. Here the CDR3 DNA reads TGTGCCAGCAGCTTACAGGGTCCGGACAATGAGCAGTTCTTC.

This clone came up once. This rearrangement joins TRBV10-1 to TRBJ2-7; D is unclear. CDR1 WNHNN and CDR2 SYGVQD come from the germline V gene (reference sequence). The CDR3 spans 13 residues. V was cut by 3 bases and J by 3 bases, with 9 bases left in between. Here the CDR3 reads CASSESLLYEQYF. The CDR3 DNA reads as TGCGCCAGCAGTGAAAGCCTGCTCTACGAGCAGTACTTC.

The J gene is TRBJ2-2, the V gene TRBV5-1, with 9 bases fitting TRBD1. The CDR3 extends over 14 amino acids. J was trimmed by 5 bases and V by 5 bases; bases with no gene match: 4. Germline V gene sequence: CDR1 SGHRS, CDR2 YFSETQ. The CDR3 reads CASRSGTGTGELFF. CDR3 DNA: TGCGCCAGCAGGTCCGGGACAGGGACCGGGGAGCTGTTTTTT.

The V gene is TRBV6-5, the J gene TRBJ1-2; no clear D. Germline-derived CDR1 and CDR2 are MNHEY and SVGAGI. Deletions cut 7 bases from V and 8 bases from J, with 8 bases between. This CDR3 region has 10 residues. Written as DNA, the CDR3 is TGTGCCAGCACCTTCCGGGGCTACACCTTC. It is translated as CASTFRGYTF.

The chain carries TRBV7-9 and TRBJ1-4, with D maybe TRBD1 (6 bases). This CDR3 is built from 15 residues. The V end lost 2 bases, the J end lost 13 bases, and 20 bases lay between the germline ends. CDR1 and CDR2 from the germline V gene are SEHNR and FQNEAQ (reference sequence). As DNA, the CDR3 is TGTGCCAGCAGCTTACCGGGACAACCCCGGATGGGACTGTTTTTT. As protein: CASSLPGQPRMGLFF.

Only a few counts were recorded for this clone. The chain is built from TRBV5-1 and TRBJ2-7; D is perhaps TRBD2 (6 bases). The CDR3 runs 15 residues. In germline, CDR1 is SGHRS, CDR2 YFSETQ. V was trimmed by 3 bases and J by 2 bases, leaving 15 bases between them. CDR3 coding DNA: TGCGCCAGCAGCTGGAACCGGGACTGGGCCTACGAGCAGTACTTC. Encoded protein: CASSWNRDWAYEQYF.

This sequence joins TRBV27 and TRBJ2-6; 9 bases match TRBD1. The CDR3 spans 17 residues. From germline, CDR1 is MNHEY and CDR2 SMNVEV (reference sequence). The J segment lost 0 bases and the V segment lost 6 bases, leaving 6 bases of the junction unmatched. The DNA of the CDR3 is TGTGCCAGCAGGTGGACAGGGGCGACCTCTGGGGCCAACGTCCTGACTTTC. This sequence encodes CASRWTGATSGANVLTF.

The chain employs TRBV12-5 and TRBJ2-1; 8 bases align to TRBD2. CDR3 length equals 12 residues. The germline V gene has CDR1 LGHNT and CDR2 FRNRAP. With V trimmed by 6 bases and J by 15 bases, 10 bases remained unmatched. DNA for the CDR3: TGTGCTAGTGGCTTTAGCGGGGTCATATGGTTCTTC. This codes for CASGFSGVIWFF.

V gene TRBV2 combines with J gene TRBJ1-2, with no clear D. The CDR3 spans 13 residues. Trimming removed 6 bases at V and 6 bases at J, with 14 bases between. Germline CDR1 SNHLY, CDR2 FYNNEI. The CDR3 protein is CASRNLPGHGYTF. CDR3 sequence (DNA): TGTGCCAGCAGAAATCTTCCTGGGCATGGCTACACCTTC.

The CDR3 DNA follows: TGCGCCAGCAGCTTGGACACCGTGAACACTGAAGCTTTCTTT. Amino acids: CASSLDTVNTEAFF. This chain joins TRBV5-1 and TRBJ1-1; D call uncertain. The CDR3 runs to 14 residues. Germline V lookup: CDR1 SGHRS, CDR2 YFSETQ. The V gene lost 0 bases and the J gene lost 0 bases, with 6 bases spanning the gap.

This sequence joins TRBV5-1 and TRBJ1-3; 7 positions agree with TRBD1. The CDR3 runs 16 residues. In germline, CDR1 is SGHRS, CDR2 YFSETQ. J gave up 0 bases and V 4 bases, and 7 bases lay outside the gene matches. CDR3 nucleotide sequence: TGCGCCAGCAGCGGCCTAACAGGGGCCTCTGGAAACACCATATATTTT. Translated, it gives CASSGLTGASGNTIYF.

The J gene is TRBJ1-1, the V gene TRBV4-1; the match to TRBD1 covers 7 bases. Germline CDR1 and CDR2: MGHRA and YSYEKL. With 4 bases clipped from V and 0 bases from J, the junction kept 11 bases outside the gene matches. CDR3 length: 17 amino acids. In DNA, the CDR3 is TGCGCCAGCAGCCGGCCAACAGGGGTAGGCATGAACACTGAAGCTTTCTTT. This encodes CASSRPTGVGMNTEAFF.

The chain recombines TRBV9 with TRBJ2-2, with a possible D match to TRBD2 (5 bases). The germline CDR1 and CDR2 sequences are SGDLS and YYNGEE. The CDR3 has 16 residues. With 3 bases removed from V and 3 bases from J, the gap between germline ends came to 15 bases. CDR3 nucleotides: TGTGCCAGCAGCGGTGGGCGGCAGGACTACACCGGGGAGCTGTTTTTT. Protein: CASSGGRQDYTGELFF.

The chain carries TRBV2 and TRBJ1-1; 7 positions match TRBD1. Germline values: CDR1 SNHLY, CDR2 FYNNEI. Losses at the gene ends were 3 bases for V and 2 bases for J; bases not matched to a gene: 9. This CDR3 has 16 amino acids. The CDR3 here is CASSEDRPPRNTEAFF. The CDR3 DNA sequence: TGTGCCAGCAGTGAGGACAGGCCCCCACGTAACACTGAAGCTTTCTTT.

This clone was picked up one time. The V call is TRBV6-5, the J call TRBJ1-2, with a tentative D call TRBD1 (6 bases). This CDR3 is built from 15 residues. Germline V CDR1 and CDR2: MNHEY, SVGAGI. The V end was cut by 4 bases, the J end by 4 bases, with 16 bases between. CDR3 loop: CASSSSWTASYGYTF. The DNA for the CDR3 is TGTGCCAGCAGTTCCTCTTGGACAGCCAGCTATGGCTACACCTTC.

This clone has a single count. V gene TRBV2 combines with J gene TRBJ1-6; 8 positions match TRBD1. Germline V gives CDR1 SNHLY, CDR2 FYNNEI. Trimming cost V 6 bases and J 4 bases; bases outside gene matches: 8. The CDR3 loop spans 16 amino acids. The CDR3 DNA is TGTGCCAGCAGGGCGACAGGGGTCCGATATAATTCACCCCTCCACTTT. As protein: CASRATGVRYNSPLHF.

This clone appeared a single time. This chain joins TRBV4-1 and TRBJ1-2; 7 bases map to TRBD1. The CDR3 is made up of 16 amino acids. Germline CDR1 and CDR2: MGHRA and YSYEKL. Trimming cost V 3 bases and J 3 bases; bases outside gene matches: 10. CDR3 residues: CASSQALSTGHYGYTF. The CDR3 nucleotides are TGCGCCAGCAGCCAGGCCCTTTCGACAGGGCACTATGGCTACACCTTC.

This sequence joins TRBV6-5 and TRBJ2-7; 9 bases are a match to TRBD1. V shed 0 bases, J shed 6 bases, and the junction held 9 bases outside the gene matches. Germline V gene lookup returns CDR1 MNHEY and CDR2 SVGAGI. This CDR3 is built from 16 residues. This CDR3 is CASSYSGGQGSREQYF. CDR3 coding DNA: TGTGCCAGCAGTTACTCAGGCGGACAGGGGTCTCGCGAGCAGTACTTC.

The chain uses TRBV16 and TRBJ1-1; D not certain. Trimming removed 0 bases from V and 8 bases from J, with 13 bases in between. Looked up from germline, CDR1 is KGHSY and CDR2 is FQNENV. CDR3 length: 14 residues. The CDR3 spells CASSQSESRLEAFF. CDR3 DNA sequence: TGTGCCAGCAGCCAATCTGAATCTAGGTTAGAAGCTTTCTTT.

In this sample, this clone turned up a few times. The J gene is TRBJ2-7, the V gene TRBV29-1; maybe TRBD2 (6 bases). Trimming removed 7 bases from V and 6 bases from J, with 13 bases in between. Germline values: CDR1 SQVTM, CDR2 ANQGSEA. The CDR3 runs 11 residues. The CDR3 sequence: CSATRGVEQYF. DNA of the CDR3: TGCAGCGCTACCCGCGGGGTCGAGCAGTACTTC.